A selection of T cell receptor beta chains follows, all from one sample in a study of cutaneous CD30+ T cell lymphoproliferative disorder and hepatitis E. Profiling relied on immunoSEQ multiplex PCR, and the TCRdb table lists in-frame clones only, not all of them. The sample lists about 7,700 clones; around 70% were seen once. The sequencing input was blood. The source is a human donor with a cutaneous T cell lymphoproliferative disorder associated with hepatitis E virus. CDR3s include the opening cysteine and the closing phenylalanine or tryptophan. Each record gives: V gene, clone size, D gene, J gene, CDR3 DNA, CDR3 protein. The D gene is left open where the match is weak. Rows may omit the clone size; those that give it use once, few, many or a size class.

v_call: TRBV7-2; clone_size: .; d_call: .; j_call: TRBJ1-6; cdr3_nt: TGTGCCAGCAGCTCCACCTACAGGACCGTTAATTCACCCCTCCACTTT; cdr3_aa: CASSSTYRTVNSPLHF
v_call: TRBV19; clone_size: .; d_call: .; j_call: TRBJ1-1; cdr3_nt: TGTGCCAGTAGGTCCGGGGGCACTGAAGCTTTCTTT; cdr3_aa: CASRSGGTEAFF
v_call: TRBV7-2; clone_size: .; d_call: TRBD1; j_call: TRBJ2-7; cdr3_nt: TGTGCCAGCAGCTCGATACAGGGGGCGTTGGTCTACGAGCAGTACTTC; cdr3_aa: CASSSIQGALVYEQYF
v_call: TRBV29-1; clone_size: few; d_call: TRBD1; j_call: TRBJ2-1; cdr3_nt: TGCAGCGTCATACGGGCTGGACAGGTCAATGAGCAGTTCTTC; cdr3_aa: CSVIRAGQVNEQFF
v_call: TRBV18; clone_size: few; d_call: TRBD1; j_call: TRBJ2-1; cdr3_nt: TGTGCCAGCTCACCACCCTTTGGGACAGGGGGCGCGAGGCAGTTCTTC; cdr3_aa: CASSPPFGTGGARQFF
v_call: TRBV21-1; clone_size: few; d_call: .; j_call: TRBJ2-7; cdr3_nt: TGTGCCAGCAGAACAACCGAGATACCCTACGAGCAGTACTTC; cdr3_aa: CASRTTEIPYEQYF
v_call: TRBV5-1; clone_size: .; d_call: TRBD1; j_call: TRBJ1-1; cdr3_nt: TGCGCCAGCAGCTTTCAGGCAGGGGGGGCGAACACTGAAGCTTTCTTT; cdr3_aa: CASSFQAGGANTEAFF
v_call: TRBV4-3; clone_size: .; d_call: .; j_call: TRBJ1-5; cdr3_nt: TGCGCCAGCAGCCCCGAAGGAAGCACGTACAATCAGCCCCAGCATTTT; cdr3_aa: CASSPEGSTYNQPQHF
v_call: TRBV10-3; clone_size: .; d_call: .; j_call: TRBJ2-7; cdr3_nt: TGTGCCATCAGTCCCCCTGGGACGCGGGGATGGAGGGGCTTC; cdr3_aa: CAISPPGTRGWRGF
v_call: TRBV5-4; clone_size: .; d_call: TRBD2; j_call: TRBJ2-1; cdr3_nt: TGTGCCAGCAGCTTGGTGGCGGGAGGGGATGAGCAGTTCTTC; cdr3_aa: CASSLVAGGDEQFF
v_call: TRBV6-5; clone_size: .; d_call: .; j_call: TRBJ2-7; cdr3_nt: TGTGCCAGCAGTTACCGAATCGGTCGCGGGTACGAGCAGTACTTC; cdr3_aa: CASSYRIGRGYEQYF
v_call: TRBV5-1; clone_size: .; d_call: .; j_call: TRBJ1-4; cdr3_nt: TGCGCCAGCAGCTTGGCCCCGTCAACTAATGAAAAACTGTTTTTT; cdr3_aa: CASSLAPSTNEKLFF
v_call: TRBV19; clone_size: .; d_call: .; j_call: TRBJ1-1; cdr3_nt: TGTGCCAGTAGTTCCGTGGGAAGGGGAGGCACTGAAGCTTTCTTT; cdr3_aa: CASSSVGRGGTEAFF
v_call: TRBV23-1; clone_size: .; d_call: .; j_call: TRBJ2-5; cdr3_nt: TGCGCCAGCAGTCTCTCCGGGACTCCTTTCTTGTGGAGGAAGACCCAGTACTTC; cdr3_aa: CASSLSGTPFLWRKTQYF
v_call: TRBV28; clone_size: .; d_call: TRBD1; j_call: TRBJ1-5; cdr3_nt: TGTGCCAGCAGTATGGGGACAGGGGAAAGTTGGTGGAATCAGCCCCAGCATTTT; cdr3_aa: CASSMGTGESWWNQPQHF
v_call: TRBV18; clone_size: .; d_call: TRBD1; j_call: TRBJ2-7; cdr3_nt: TGTGCCAGCTCACCCCCGGACAGGGGGCGATACGAGCAGTACTTC; cdr3_aa: CASSPPDRGRYEQYF
v_call: TRBV9; clone_size: few; d_call: .; j_call: TRBJ1-4; cdr3_nt: TGTGCCAGCAGCGCCCCGGGACGTAAATCTGCAACTAATGAAAAACTGTTTTTT; cdr3_aa: CASSAPGRKSATNEKLFF
v_call: TRBV7-2; clone_size: .; d_call: TRBD2; j_call: TRBJ2-1; cdr3_nt: TGTGCCAGCAGCCCTGCTAGCGGCTCCTACAATGAGCAGTTCTTC; cdr3_aa: CASSPASGSYNEQFF
v_call: TRBV2; clone_size: .; d_call: TRBD2; j_call: TRBJ2-7; cdr3_nt: TGTGCCAGCCTCCCTTGGACTAGCGGGGGGACCCAAGACTACGAGCAGTACTTC; cdr3_aa: CASLPWTSGGTQDYEQYF
v_call: TRBV30; clone_size: .; d_call: .; j_call: TRBJ1-4; cdr3_nt: TGTGCCTGGAGTGCCGGGACGTTGGGGGAAAAACTGTTTTTT; cdr3_aa: CAWSAGTLGEKLFF
v_call: TRBV6-1; clone_size: .; d_call: .; j_call: TRBJ2-2; cdr3_nt: TGTGCCAGCAGTGTAATTGGCGGAACAAACACCGGGGAGCTGTTTTTT; cdr3_aa: CASSVIGGTNTGELFF
v_call: TRBV28; clone_size: .; d_call: .; j_call: TRBJ2-1; cdr3_nt: TGTGCCAGCAGTTTACGGGTTTCCCCTTATTACAATGAGCAGTTCTTC; cdr3_aa: CASSLRVSPYYNEQFF
v_call: TRBV29-1; clone_size: .; d_call: TRBD2; j_call: TRBJ2-2; cdr3_nt: TGCAGCGCTTCGGCGGGGGGCTCCGTGGCCGGGGAGCTGTTTTTT; cdr3_aa: CSASAGGSVAGELFF
v_call: TRBV29-1; clone_size: .; d_call: .; j_call: TRBJ1-1; cdr3_nt: TGCAGCGTTGATCCGCCAAACCTGGGCACTGAAGCTTTCTTT; cdr3_aa: CSVDPPNLGTEAFF
v_call: TRBV10-3; clone_size: .; d_call: .; j_call: TRBJ1-1; cdr3_nt: TGTGCCATCAGTGAACAGTGGGAAGCTTTCTTT; cdr3_aa: CAISEQWEAFF
v_call: TRBV19; clone_size: .; d_call: .; j_call: TRBJ1-1; cdr3_nt: TGTGCCAGTAGTATGTCGGGGGGGAACACTGAAGCTTTCTTT; cdr3_aa: CASSMSGGNTEAFF
v_call: TRBV2; clone_size: .; d_call: .; j_call: TRBJ2-5; cdr3_nt: TGTGCCAGCAGTGACCTAGAAGCGACCCAGTACTTC; cdr3_aa: CASSDLEATQYF
v_call: TRBV14; clone_size: few; d_call: .; j_call: TRBJ2-5; cdr3_nt: TGTGCCAGCAGCCAAGATCTCAGGTCCAGCCTCGAGTGGGGAGAGACCCAGTACTTC; cdr3_aa: CASSQDLRSSLEWGETQYF
v_call: TRBV2; clone_size: .; d_call: .; j_call: TRBJ1-3; cdr3_nt: TGTGCCAGCCTTAAAGGGGGCTCTGGAAACACCATATATTTT; cdr3_aa: CASLKGGSGNTIYF
v_call: TRBV7-2; clone_size: .; d_call: .; j_call: TRBJ1-5; cdr3_nt: TGTGCCAGCTCCGGGGTCTATAGCAATCAGCCCCAGCATTTT; cdr3_aa: CASSGVYSNQPQHF
v_call: TRBV30; clone_size: .; d_call: .; j_call: TRBJ2-1; cdr3_nt: TGTGCCTGGACCGGAAATTCTGAGCAGTTCTTC; cdr3_aa: CAWTGNSEQFF
v_call: TRBV30; clone_size: .; d_call: .; j_call: TRBJ2-3; cdr3_nt: TGTGCCTGGAGTAACGGCCAGGGATTAGATACGCAGTATTTT; cdr3_aa: CAWSNGQGLDTQYF